This is a list of T cell receptor beta chains from one sample in a study of blood T cell repertoires in COVID-19. Repertoires were generated with immunoSEQ multiplex PCR, while TCRdb's copy carries only in-frame clones and drops some. Of about 380,000 clones in the sample, about 85% were seen once. Sequencing was carried out using peripheral blood. Every receptor here comes from a woman under 30 with acute or convalescent COVID-19. Each CDR3 is given with its conserved first and last residue. D genes are given only for firm matches. Clone size appears in some rows only: once, few, many, or a class for an expanded clone.

D	V	J	size	CDR3	DNA
TRBD2	TRBV5-1	TRBJ2-3	.	CASSSGLAGGPRDTQYF	TGCGCCAGCAGCTCGGGACTAGCGGGGGGGCCCCGCGATACGCAGTATTTT
TRBD1	TRBV18	TRBJ2-5	.	CASSPPTGRETQYF	TGTGCCAGCTCACCGCCGACAGGGCGAGAGACCCAGTACTTC
.	TRBV5-5	TRBJ1-6	.	CASIMGPINSPLHF	TGTGCCAGCATCATGGGGCCGATTAATTCACCCCTCCACTTT
TRBD1	TRBV6-1	TRBJ1-6	.	CASSEAAYQGASFLMPLHF	TGTGCCAGCAGTGAAGCCGCATATCAGGGGGCGAGCTTTCTTATGCCCCTCCACTTT
TRBD1	TRBV4-1	TRBJ2-5	.	CASSQVTGERAQYF	TGCGCCAGCAGCCAGGTGACAGGGGAAAGGGCCCAGTACTTC
TRBD1	TRBV9	TRBJ2-1	once	CASSRQGYNEQFF	TGTGCCAGCAGCCGACAGGGCTACAATGAGCAGTTCTTC
.	TRBV9	TRBJ1-1	.	CASSVEGGTEAFF	TGTGCCAGCAGCGTAGAGGGGGGGACTGAAGCTTTCTTT
TRBD1	TRBV12-3/TRBV12-4	TRBJ1-2	few	CASSSQGAYGYTF	TGTGCCAGCAGTTCACAGGGGGCGTATGGCTACACCTTC
TRBD1	TRBV7-2	TRBJ1-2	.	CASSFGTAGGYTF	TGTGCCAGCAGCTTTGGGACAGCGGGTGGCTACACCTTC
TRBD2	TRBV7-2	TRBJ2-2	few	CASSSGLAGGTNTGELFF	TGTGCCAGCAGCTCGGGACTAGCGGGAGGAACGAACACCGGGGAGCTGTTTTTT
TRBD1	TRBV6-1	TRBJ2-7	.	CASSDRGLSYEQYF	TGTGCCAGCAGTGACAGGGGGCTTTCCTACGAGCAGTACTTC
TRBD1	TRBV18	TRBJ1-1	.	CASSPLNAQGETFF	TGTGCCAGCTCACCCCTGAACGCGCAGGGGGAAACTTTCTTT
.	TRBV12-3/TRBV12-4	TRBJ1-1	.	CASSPRFDEAFF	TGTGCCAGCAGCCCCAGGTTCGATGAAGCTTTCTTT
TRBD2	TRBV6-1	TRBJ2-1	once	CASSEGTSGAYNEQFF	TGTGCCAGCAGTGAGGGGACTAGCGGGGCTTACAATGAGCAGTTCTTC
TRBD1	TRBV7-9	TRBJ1-2	.	CASTLDRGYGYTF	TGTGCCAGCACCCTAGACAGGGGCTATGGCTACACCTTC
.	TRBV5-1	TRBJ1-3	.	CASSLRDGNTIYF	TGCGCCAGCAGCCTTCGCGATGGAAACACCATATATTTT
.	TRBV12-3/TRBV12-4	TRBJ1-1	few	CASSFYLQGAFF	TGTGCCAGCAGTTTTTACCTGCAGGGAGCTTTCTTT
.	TRBV11-2	TRBJ2-7	.	CASSNQVEQYF	TGTGCCAGCAGCAACCAGGTCGAGCAGTACTTC
.	TRBV29-1	TRBJ2-1	.	CSVDTTTGFHIGNEQFF	TGCAGCGTTGATACTACAACAGGTTTCCATATTGGGAATGAGCAGTTCTTC
.	TRBV9	TRBJ1-1	.	CASSVAWQGYTEAFF	TGTGCCAGCAGCGTAGCGTGGCAGGGCTACACTGAAGCTTTCTTT
.	TRBV6-5	TRBJ1-1	once	CASKSNGDSEAFF	TGTGCCAGCAAGTCCAATGGGGACTCAGAAGCTTTCTTT
TRBD1	TRBV7-3	TRBJ2-5	.	CASSLSGGPQETQYF	TGTGCCAGCAGCTTATCAGGGGGCCCACAAGAGACCCAGTACTTC
.	TRBV30	TRBJ2-7	.	CAWNEGSSYEQYF	TGTGCCTGGAACGAAGGGAGCTCCTACGAGCAGTACTTC
.	TRBV4-1	TRBJ1-5	.	CASSERDSRIGSNQPQHF	TGCGCCAGCAGCGAGCGGGACTCCCGTATTGGGAGCAATCAGCCCCAGCATTTT
.	TRBV5-1	TRBJ2-7	.	CASSLKGSVVRDSSYEQYF	TGCGCCAGCAGCTTAAAGGGATCGGTCGTGCGGGACAGCTCCTACGAGCAGTACTTC
.	TRBV24-1	TRBJ2-2	.	CATSDLEAGELFF	TGTGCCACCAGTGATTTAGAGGCCGGGGAGCTGTTTTTT
TRBD2	TRBV24-1	TRBJ2-1	.	CATGRSGSDGEQFF	TGTGCCACCGGAAGAAGCGGGAGTGATGGTGAGCAGTTCTTC
.	TRBV2	TRBJ1-6	few	CASSAQDRTANSPLHF	TGTGCCAGCAGTGCTCAGGATCGGACAGCGAATTCACCCCTCCACTTT
TRBD2	TRBV24-1	TRBJ2-5	.	CATSDMSTSEETQYF	TGTGCCACCAGTGATATGTCGACTAGCGAAGAGACCCAGTACTTC